Shown below are 15 T cell receptor beta chains from a single sample sequenced in a study of cytomegalovirus exposure and HLA in healthy donors. PCR involved 60 Vbeta and 13 Jbeta primers. Data came from immunoSEQ multiplex PCR; TCRdb stores just in-frame clones and leaves some out. The data hold about 170,000 clones, with 80% to 90% observed a single time. Sequenced: PBMCs. The receptors stem from a girl between 5 and 17 years old in good health and CMV-seropositive.

The chain couples TRBV5-4 to TRBJ2-2, with 8 bases identical to TRBD2. The trim removed 4 bases at V and 7 bases at J, leaving 9 bases unmatched. The CDR3 contains 15 residues. The germline CDR1 and CDR2 sequences are SGHNT and YYREEE (reference sequence). The CDR3 spells CASSRRGGRDGELFF. The CDR3 DNA sequence: TGTGCCAGCAGCCGTCGCGGGGGGCGGGACGGGGAGCTGTTTTTT.

CDR3 sequence: CASSILRGSTGELFF. CDR3 nucleotides: TGTGCCAGTAGTATACTCAGGGGGAGCACCGGGGAGCTGTTTTTT. The chain uses TRBV19 and TRBJ2-2; 7 bases are a match to TRBD1. This CDR3 has 15 residues. The V and J ends lost 2 bases and 4 bases, in that order; junction bases with no gene match: 4. Germline assignment: CDR1 LNHDA and CDR2 SQIVND (reference sequence).

This chain links TRBV9 with TRBJ1-6, with 11 bases identical to TRBD1. The germline gives CDR1 SGDLS, CDR2 YYNGEE. The CDR3 has 15 amino acids. With 0 bases clipped from V and 10 bases from J, the junction kept 3 bases outside the gene matches. CDR3 protein: CASSVVGQGDSPLHF. The DNA of the CDR3 is TGTGCCAGCAGCGTAGTGGGACAGGGGGACTCACCCCTCCACTTT.

V is TRBV6-5 and J is TRBJ1-1; D is undetermined. The germline V and J ends were trimmed by 7 bases and 1 base, with 10 bases remaining between them. CDR3 size: 13 residues. Germline values: CDR1 MNHEY, CDR2 SVGAGI. The CDR3 DNA sequence: TGTGCCAGCACCCCGGACTGGAACACTGAAGCTTTCTTT. Translating gives CASTPDWNTEAFF.

The chain joins TRBV7-8 to TRBJ1-5, with a weak D call TRBD1 (6 bases). Trimming cost V 1 base and J 5 bases, with 12 bases left between them. CDR3 length equals 15 residues. Germline V gives CDR1 SGHVS, CDR2 FQNEAQ. Here the CDR3 reads CASSLDRVSDQPQHF. The CDR3 nucleotides read TGTGCCAGCAGCTTAGACAGGGTGAGCGATCAGCCCCAGCATTTT.

V is TRBV19 and J is TRBJ1-1; D gene unclear. This CDR3 region has 13 residues. Germline V gene lookup returns CDR1 LNHDA and CDR2 SQIVND (reference sequence). Trimming took 9 bases from V and 1 from J, leaving 12 bases between them. The CDR3 DNA sequence: TGTGCCAGCCTGACGGAGGGGAACACTGAAGCTTTCTTT. It yields the protein CASLTEGNTEAFF.

For the CDR3, the DNA is TGTGCCAGCAGCTTGGATAGGGGATCGAACACTGAAGCTTTCTTT. This encodes CASSLDRGSNTEAFF. The V call is TRBV5-6, the J call TRBJ1-1; the D gene is possibly TRBD1 (5 bases). Germline-derived CDR1 and CDR2 are SGHDT and YYEEEE. The CDR3 extends over 15 amino acids. V lost 0 bases to trimming and J lost 1 base, with 10 bases between them.

In its sample, this clone was seen a few times. The chain combines TRBV6-1 with TRBJ2-2, with D tentatively TRBD1 (6 bases). Germline CDR1 and CDR2: MNHNS and SASEGT. The CDR3 runs to 15 residues. Trimming removed 6 bases at V and 0 bases at J, with 11 bases between. CDR3 sequence: CASRRQATNTGELFF. In DNA form, the CDR3 reads TGTGCCAGCAGGAGACAGGCAACGAACACCGGGGAGCTGTTTTTT.

The V and J genes are TRBV7-9 and TRBJ2-7; 9 nucleotides match TRBD2. The ends lost 4 bases at V and 5 bases at J; junction bases unmatched: 6. Germline CDR1 is SEHNR and CDR2 is FQNEAQ (reference sequence). This CDR3 region has 14 residues. Here the CDR3 DNA reads TGTGCCAGCAGCTCCCCCGCGGGGGGGAACGAGCAGTACTTC. Amino acids: CASSSPAGGNEQYF.

The chain carries TRBV9 and TRBJ1-3, with D possibly TRBD1 on 6 matching bases. V lost 4 bases and J lost 0, with 11 bases in between. This CDR3 comprises 15 residues. The germline V gene encodes CDR1 SGDLS and CDR2 YYNGEE. CDR3 DNA sequence: TGTGCCAGCAGCTTCCGGGACAACTCTGGAAACACCATATATTTT. Its protein is CASSFRDNSGNTIYF. The variable domain in full, completed from reference TRBV9 and TRBJ1-3, reads DSGVTQTPKHLITATGQRVTLRCSPRSGDLSVYWYQQSLDQGLQFLIQYYNGEERAKGNILERFSAQQFPDLHSELNLSSLELGDSALYFCASSFRDNSGNTIYFGEGSWLTVV.

CDR3 nucleotides: TGTGCCAGCAGCGGACGGGGGACAGCAAACACTGAAGCTTTCTTT. This codes for CASSGRGTANTEAFF. The rearrangement uses TRBV9 and TRBJ1-1; 7 bases are a match to TRBD1. V lost 3 bases to trimming and J lost 2 bases; unmatched junction nucleotides: 7. The CDR3 loop spans 15 amino acids. Germline V CDR1 and CDR2: SGDLS, YYNGEE.

The chain joins TRBV19 to TRBJ1-2; D remains ambiguous. V was shortened by 6 bases and J by 4 bases, with 9 bases between the two germline ends. Germline CDR1 and CDR2: LNHDA and SQIVND (reference sequence). This CDR3 region has 12 residues. CDR3 sequence reads: CASSRGTYGYTF. The CDR3 bases are TGTGCCAGTAGCAGAGGAACCTATGGCTACACCTTC.

V usage is TRBV18 and J usage is TRBJ2-5; maybe TRBD2 (6 bases). Per the germline V gene, CDR1 is KGHSH and CDR2 is LQKENI. The V end was cut by 8 bases, the J end by 4 bases, with 17 bases between. The CDR3 extends over 14 amino acids. In DNA, the CDR3 is TGTGCCAGCCTCGAGGGCCAGGGAGGAGAGACCCAGTACTTC. It is translated as CASLEGQGGETQYF.

This chain joins TRBV11-3 and TRBJ2-5; D is possibly TRBD2 (5 bases). CDR1 SGHNT and CDR2 YENEEA come from the germline V gene. The CDR3 sequence is 15 residues long. V was cut by 5 bases and J by 4 bases, with 17 bases left in between. The CDR3 sequence is CASSPPLGARETQYF. Here the CDR3 DNA reads TGTGCCAGCAGCCCCCCACTGGGAGCCAGAGAGACCCAGTACTTC.

The gene calls are TRBV7-3 and TRBJ2-2; 9 nucleotides match TRBD2. The CDR3 is 17 residues long. Germline-derived CDR1 and CDR2 are SGHTA and FQGTGA. J gave up 5 bases and V 2 bases, and 9 bases lay outside the gene matches. As DNA, the CDR3 is TGTGCCAGCAGCTTATTGGGCGGGGGGGCCGGAACCGGGGAGCTGTTTTTT. Translated: CASSLLGGGAGTGELFF.